Each of the 21 T cell receptor beta chains below was sequenced from the same sample in a study of shared clonotypes between healthy human individuals. The data were produced by immunoSEQ multiplex PCR, yet TCRdb's version contains in-frame clones alone and is incomplete. The sample comprises about 2.4 million clones, roughly 93% of which are singletons, and 0.36% rests with the top ten. The sample comprised naive CD4+ T cells from PBMCs. Subset specified: CD45RA+ positively selected. These receptors all stem from a man aged 18 to 30 in good health. Some clones in this sample may be carry-over from other donors' samples.

The chain employs TRBV5-1 and TRBJ2-7; 9 bases line up with TRBD2. The trim removed 4 bases at V and 0 bases at J, leaving 23 bases unmatched. The CDR3 totals 21 residues. The germline gives CDR1 SGHRS, CDR2 YFSETQ. CDR3 coding DNA: TGCGCCAGCAGCCTAGATATCGCTAGCGGGATCAAACAGGTCGGCTCCTACGAGCAGTACTTC. Encoded protein: CASSLDIASGIKQVGSYEQYF.

In nucleotides, the CDR3 is TGTGCCAGCAGTGGCCCACCGGGACGGTCCTACGAGCAGTACTTC. Translated: CASSGPPGRSYEQYF. The V and J genes are TRBV7-3 and TRBJ2-7, with D perhaps assigned TRBD1 or TRBD2 (5 bases each). The CDR3 covers 15 residues. Germline V CDR1 and CDR2: SGHTA, FQGTGA. Trimming took 6 bases from V and 1 from J, leaving 16 bases between them. Based on the CDR3 plus reference TRBV7-3 and TRBJ2-7, the full variable domain is GAGVSQTPSNKVTEKGKYVELRCDPISGHTALYWYRQSLGQGPEFLIYFQGTGAADDSGLPNDRFFAVRPEGSVSTLKIQRTERGDSAVYLCASSGPPGRSYEQYFGPGTRLTVT.

Concerning this clone: Other nucleotide sequences from this sample produce the same CDR3. The genes are TRBV5-1 and TRBJ1-5; TRBD1 might be the D (5 bases). V dropped 5 bases and J dropped 3 bases, with 12 bases sitting between them. The CDR3 is 14 residues long. Germline V CDR1 and CDR2: SGHRS, YFSETQ. The CDR3 sequence is CASSLDSNNQPQHF. The CDR3 bases are TGCGCCAGCAGTCTCGACAGCAACAATCAGCCCCAGCATTTT.

For this clone: At the DNA level, this CDR3 is encoded by other sequences in the same sample as well. This rearrangement joins TRBV19 to TRBJ1-5, with a tentative D call TRBD1 (6 bases). Trimming removed 3 bases from V and 2 bases from J, with 8 bases in between. The CDR3 has 14 residues. CDR1 LNHDA and CDR2 SQIVND come from the germline V gene (reference sequence). The CDR3 is CASSISGGNQPQHF. In DNA, the CDR3 is TGTGCCAGTAGTATTTCAGGGGGCAATCAGCCCCAGCATTTT. Drawing the rest from reference TRBV19 and TRBJ1-5, the complete variable domain is DGGITQSPKYLFRKEGQNVTLSCEQNLNHDAMYWYRQDPGQGLRLIYYSQIVNDFQKGDIAEGYSVSREKKESFPLTVTSAQKNPTAFYLCASSISGGNQPQHFGDGTRLSIL.

This clone occurred once. In nucleotides, the CDR3 is TGCGCCAGCAGCCAGCAGGGCCCACCGGGTGGCTACACCTTC. Protein sequence: CASSQQGPPGGYTF. The V gene is TRBV5-1, the J gene TRBJ1-2; possible D gene TRBD1, 5 bases. This CDR3 spans 14 amino acids. Germline V gene data show CDR1 as SGHRS and CDR2 as YFSETQ. V dropped 4 bases and J dropped 7 bases, with 17 bases sitting between them.

The chain employs TRBV14 and TRBJ2-4; D is perhaps TRBD1 (6 bases). This CDR3 is 15 amino acids long. Germline CDR1 reads SGHDN; CDR2 reads FVKESK. V gave up 1 base and J gave up 9 bases, with 16 bases separating them. CDR3 coding DNA: TGTGCCAGCAGCCAAGGCGTGAACAGGGCAACCATTCAGTACTTC. Protein product: CASSQGVNRATIQYF.

This chain uses TRBV6-5 with TRBJ2-4; D is perhaps TRBD2 (6 bases). The CDR3 covers 14 residues. Trimming shortened V by 5 bases and J by 6 bases, and 14 bases separated the two germline ends. From germline, CDR1 is MNHEY and CDR2 SVGAGI. The CDR3 sequence is CASSLGRGGNIQYF. As DNA, the CDR3 is TGTGCCAGCAGTCTCGGGCGGGGTGGAAACATTCAGTACTTC.

The genes are TRBV4-1 and TRBJ1-2; 7 nucleotides match TRBD1. Germline V lookup: CDR1 MGHRA, CDR2 YSYEKL. J gave up 4 bases and V 2 bases, and 4 bases lay outside the gene matches. CDR3 length: 14 amino acids. This chain's CDR3 is CASSQPGQPYGYTF. The CDR3 region has the DNA TGCGCCAGCAGCCAACCGGGACAGCCCTATGGCTACACCTTC.

The chain has TRBV21-1 and TRBJ2-7; the table's D gene call, TRBD2, was not cross checked with the DNA. TRBV21-1 is a documented pseudogene. The CDR3 covers 17 residues. Written as DNA, the CDR3 is TGTGCCAGCAGCTCCTCTAGCGGGAGCTTCCGCTCCTACGAGCAGTACTTC. Encoded protein: CASSSSSGSFRSYEQYF.

The chain uses TRBV21-1 and TRBJ1-5; TRBD1 reflects the table's D call only, with no check against the DNA. TRBV21-1 is designated a pseudogene. CDR3 size: 18 residues. The CDR3 loop is CASGLRDRTWTSNQPQHF. The DNA of the CDR3 is TGTGCCAGCGGCCTTCGGGACAGAACCTGGACTAGCAATCAGCCCCAGCATTTT.

V and J are TRBV5-4 and TRBJ2-1, with 7 positions matching TRBD1. Germline V CDR1 and CDR2: SGHNT, YYREEE (reference sequence). Trimming at V came to 4 bases and at J to 5 bases, leaving 9 bases not matched to a gene. This CDR3 contains 15 residues. The CDR3, as DNA: TGTGCCAGCAGCGCTCAGTCCGGGACAGACAATGAGCAGTTCTTC. The encoded protein is CASSAQSGTDNEQFF.

As to this clone: Other nucleotide sequences in the sample specify the same CDR3. The chain links TRBV27 to TRBJ2-7, with 13 nucleotides matching TRBD2. The CDR3 runs to 15 residues. V dropped 6 bases and J dropped 2; count of bases not matched to a gene: 4. Germline-derived CDR1 and CDR2 are MNHEY and SMNVEV (reference sequence). CDR3 in amino acids: CASRRGLAGTYEQYF. The CDR3 DNA is TGTGCCAGCAGGAGGGGACTAGCGGGGACCTACGAGCAGTACTTC.

The chain uses TRBV5-4 and TRBJ2-7; 7 bases are shared with TRBD1. The CDR3 sequence is 13 residues long. The germline gives CDR1 SGHNT, CDR2 YYREEE (reference sequence). J was trimmed by 2 bases and V by 4 bases; bases with no gene match: 3. The CDR3 DNA reads as TGTGCCAGCAGCGGGGGACAGCCCTACGAGCAGTACTTC. Protein sequence: CASSGGQPYEQYF.

In its sample, this clone was seen a few times. The gene calls are TRBV6-1 and TRBJ2-5; D possibly corresponds to TRBD1 (6 bases). From germline, CDR1 is MNHNS and CDR2 SASEGT. V shed 4 bases and J shed 2 bases, with 11 bases lying between them. The CDR3 contains 14 residues. CDR3 sequence: CASSVWGQQETQYF. The CDR3 nucleotides are TGTGCCAGCAGTGTTTGGGGGCAGCAAGAGACCCAGTACTTC.

Notes on this clone: This sample also contains other DNA sequences that code for the same CDR3. V and J are TRBV5-1 and TRBJ2-3; 7 nucleotides align to TRBD1. Trimming removed 4 bases from V and 0 bases from J; junction bases left unmatched: 5. The CDR3 consists of 15 residues. Germline CDR1 reads SGHRS; CDR2 reads YFSETQ. The CDR3 nucleotides are TGCGCCAGCAGCCTCGGGACAGCTAGCACAGATACGCAGTATTTT. This sequence encodes CASSLGTASTDTQYF.

A remark on this clone: The sample carries other DNA sequences with the same CDR3. V gene TRBV7-9 combines with J gene TRBJ1-5; D may be TRBD1 (5 bases). V was shortened by 5 bases and J by 7 bases, with 9 bases between the two germline ends. Per the germline V gene, CDR1 is SEHNR and CDR2 is FQNEAQ (reference sequence). The CDR3 runs to 12 residues. The CDR3 spells CASSPGGQPQHF. The CDR3 DNA follows: TGTGCCAGCAGCCCCGGGGGACAGCCCCAGCATTTT.

The chain carries TRBV28 and TRBJ1-5; D uncertain. From germline, CDR1 is MDHEN and CDR2 SYDVKM. CDR3 length: 14 amino acids. Trimming removed 5 bases from V and 2 bases from J, with 10 bases in between. CDR3 nucleotide sequence: TGTGCCAGCAGTGAAGCCCAGCGCAATCAGCCCCAGCATTTT. Translation gives CASSEAQRNQPQHF.

The CDR3 here is CASSLVAVTEAFF. CDR3 in DNA: TGTGCCAGCAGCTTAGTAGCAGTCACTGAAGCTTTCTTT. The chain joins TRBV7-9 to TRBJ1-1; D gene ambiguous. Germline V CDR1 and CDR2: SEHNR, FQNEAQ (reference sequence). The V gene lost 1 base and the J gene lost 4 bases, with 7 bases spanning the gap. The CDR3 covers 13 residues.

The rearrangement uses TRBV7-2 and TRBJ2-5; D uncertain. The V gene lost 8 bases and the J gene lost 1 base, with 5 bases spanning the gap. Looked up from germline, CDR1 is SGHTA and CDR2 is FQGNSA. The CDR3 totals 11 residues. DNA of the CDR3: TGTGCCAGCGGGTTCCAAGAGACCCAGTACTTC. It encodes CASGFQETQYF.

V and J are TRBV5-1 and TRBJ2-1; D tentatively fits TRBD1 or TRBD2 (5 bases each). CDR3 length: 15 residues. Germline V gene data show CDR1 as SGHRS and CDR2 as YFSETQ. V lost 4 bases to trimming and J lost 0 bases, with 11 bases between them. The CDR3 bases are TGCGCCAGCAGCCCGGCAGGGAGCTCCTACAATGAGCAGTTCTTC. This codes for CASSPAGSSYNEQFF.

V is TRBV7-8 and J is TRBJ1-1; no firm D call. This CDR3 is built from 17 residues. V lost 1 base and J 0 bases, leaving 15 bases between the germline ends. The V gene's germline CDR1 is SGHVS and CDR2 FQNEAQ. In nucleotides, the CDR3 is TGTGCCAGCAGCTTAGTGTCGGCTTCTGCATTGAACACTGAAGCTTTCTTT. Protein product: CASSLVSASALNTEAFF.